This is a list of T cell receptor beta chains from one sample in a study of OX40 agonist ivuxolimab in advanced cancers. Assay used: immunoSEQ multiplex PCR; TCRdb lists only in-frame clones, some missing. This table holds just over 95,000 clones, 70% to 85% found once. The source material was CD4+ or CD8+ T cells sorted from blood, sampled in a trial of the OX40 agonist ivuxolimab. These TCRs come from an adult with an advanced solid tumor such as melanoma, head and neck, liver or kidney cancer. The CDR3 runs from the conserved cysteine through the conserved F or W. Each record gives: D gene, J gene, clone size, V gene, CDR3 DNA, CDR3 protein. D genes are given only for firm matches. Clone size is given for some rows only: seen once, a few or many times, or a class if the clone is expanded.

d_call: TRBD1; j_call: TRBJ2-5; clone_size: NA; v_call: TRBV7-7; cdr3_nt: TGTGCTAGCAGCTCAACAGGGGGAGAGACCCAGTACTTC; cdr3_aa: CASSSTGGETQYF
d_call: NA; j_call: TRBJ1-5; clone_size: NA; v_call: TRBV27; cdr3_nt: TGTGCCAGCAGATCACTACAGGATAGCAATCAGCCCCAGCATTTT; cdr3_aa: CASRSLQDSNQPQHF
d_call: TRBD2; j_call: TRBJ2-5; clone_size: NA; v_call: TRBV10-3; cdr3_nt: TGTGCCATCCACGGGGGGGCGGAAGAGACCCAGTACTTC; cdr3_aa: CAIHGGAEETQYF
d_call: NA; j_call: TRBJ2-7; clone_size: NA; v_call: TRBV7-9; cdr3_nt: TGTGCCAGCAGCACACAGGGTGCCGAGCAGTACTTC; cdr3_aa: CASSTQGAEQYF
d_call: TRBD2; j_call: TRBJ2-5; clone_size: once; v_call: TRBV6-5; cdr3_nt: TGTGCCAGCCGATCTAGCGGGAGTTGGGAGACCCAGTACTTC; cdr3_aa: CASRSSGSWETQYF
d_call: NA; j_call: TRBJ2-1; clone_size: NA; v_call: TRBV9; cdr3_nt: TGTGCCAGCAGCCCTGGGACAACCTCCTACAATGAGCAGTTCTTC; cdr3_aa: CASSPGTTSYNEQFF
d_call: TRBD2; j_call: TRBJ2-3; clone_size: NA; v_call: TRBV9; cdr3_nt: TGTGCCAGCAGCGCCGGACTAGCGGGAGTCACAGATACGCAGTATTTT; cdr3_aa: CASSAGLAGVTDTQYF
d_call: TRBD1; j_call: TRBJ2-4; clone_size: few; v_call: TRBV28; cdr3_nt: TGTGCCAGCAGTTCCGGGACAGGGGGCTTAAACATTCAGTACTTC; cdr3_aa: CASSSGTGGLNIQYF
d_call: TRBD2; j_call: TRBJ2-1; clone_size: NA; v_call: TRBV27; cdr3_nt: TGTGCCAGCAGTAAAGCGGGGCTCTACAATGAGCAGTTCTTC; cdr3_aa: CASSKAGLYNEQFF
d_call: NA; j_call: TRBJ1-6; clone_size: NA; v_call: TRBV2; cdr3_nt: TGTGCCAGCAGTGCAAGGGAGCGTTCACCCCTCCACTTT; cdr3_aa: CASSARERSPLHF
d_call: NA; j_call: TRBJ1-3; clone_size: NA; v_call: TRBV7-9; cdr3_nt: TGTGCCAGCAGCCTCCGACAGGTAGACACCATATATTTT; cdr3_aa: CASSLRQVDTIYF
d_call: TRBD2; j_call: TRBJ2-1; clone_size: NA; v_call: TRBV4-1; cdr3_nt: TGCGCCAGCAGCCAAGGGGCGGGAGAGTTAAATGAGCAGTTCTTC; cdr3_aa: CASSQGAGELNEQFF
d_call: TRBD2; j_call: TRBJ2-5; clone_size: NA; v_call: TRBV28; cdr3_nt: TGTGCCAGCAGCGACGGGAGGACACAGAGACAGACCCAGTACTTC; cdr3_aa: CASSDGRTQRQTQYF
d_call: NA; j_call: TRBJ2-5; clone_size: NA; v_call: TRBV11-3; cdr3_nt: TGTGCCAGCAGCTTAGATCCCTCCAGCCAAGAGACCCAGTACTTC; cdr3_aa: CASSLDPSSQETQYF
d_call: TRBD2; j_call: TRBJ2-7; clone_size: NA; v_call: TRBV4-2; cdr3_nt: TGTGCCAGCAGCTTTTTGACTAGCGGGTCCTACGAGCAGTACTTC; cdr3_aa: CASSFLTSGSYEQYF
d_call: NA; j_call: TRBJ1-5; clone_size: NA; v_call: TRBV7-7; cdr3_nt: TGTGCTAGCAGCCCCAGGGGCGCGGGCAATCAGCCCCAGCATTTT; cdr3_aa: CASSPRGAGNQPQHF
d_call: NA; j_call: TRBJ2-3; clone_size: NA; v_call: TRBV9; cdr3_nt: TGTGCCAGCAGCGTAGGGGTGGGTAGCACAGATACGCAGTATTTT; cdr3_aa: CASSVGVGSTDTQYF
d_call: TRBD1; j_call: TRBJ2-1; clone_size: once; v_call: TRBV25-1; cdr3_nt: TGTGCCAGCAGTGCGTCGACAGGGACACAATCCGAGGGGTTCTTC; cdr3_aa: CASSASTGTQSEGFF
d_call: NA; j_call: TRBJ1-4; clone_size: NA; v_call: TRBV19; cdr3_nt: TGTGCCAGTAGTATAGGTGAAAAACTGTTTTTT; cdr3_aa: CASSIGEKLFF
d_call: NA; j_call: TRBJ1-2; clone_size: NA; v_call: TRBV6-5; cdr3_nt: TGTGCCAGCAGGGGGGGGCTCTACTATGGCTACACCTTC; cdr3_aa: CASRGGLYYGYTF
d_call: TRBD2; j_call: TRBJ2-1; clone_size: NA; v_call: TRBV7-8; cdr3_nt: TGTGCCAGCAGCTTATACGGCGGGAGGGCCATTGAGCAGTTCTTC; cdr3_aa: CASSLYGGRAIEQFF
d_call: TRBD1; j_call: TRBJ1-4; clone_size: NA; v_call: TRBV18; cdr3_nt: TGTGCCAGCTCACCACGCGAGGGGGCCAGGCCTAATGAAAAACTGTTTTTT; cdr3_aa: CASSPREGARPNEKLFF
d_call: NA; j_call: TRBJ2-3; clone_size: few; v_call: TRBV28; cdr3_nt: TGTGCCAGCACCGGTGCGACCCCAGATACGCAGTATTTT; cdr3_aa: CASTGATPDTQYF
d_call: TRBD1; j_call: TRBJ1-6; clone_size: NA; v_call: TRBV6-6; cdr3_nt: TGTGCCAGCAGTCCAGGGTGGGACAGAAACCCCCTCCACTTT; cdr3_aa: CASSPGWDRNPLHF
d_call: NA; j_call: TRBJ1-5; clone_size: NA; v_call: TRBV7-2; cdr3_nt: TGTGCCAGCAGCTTAGTGTCGGGGGCGGGCAATCAGCCCCGGCATTTT; cdr3_aa: CASSLVSGAGNQPRHF
d_call: TRBD1; j_call: TRBJ2-1; clone_size: few; v_call: TRBV27; cdr3_nt: TGTGCCAGCAGTTATTACACAGGGGTCGATGAGCAGTTCTTC; cdr3_aa: CASSYYTGVDEQFF
d_call: NA; j_call: TRBJ1-1; clone_size: NA; v_call: TRBV28; cdr3_nt: TGTGCCAGCAGTTTTTTAGGATTCCCAGCTTTCTTT; cdr3_aa: CASSFLGFPAFF
d_call: NA; j_call: TRBJ2-7; clone_size: NA; v_call: TRBV28; cdr3_nt: TGTGCCAGCAGTTTAGGGCACTACGAGCAGTACTTC; cdr3_aa: CASSLGHYEQYF
d_call: NA; j_call: TRBJ1-5; clone_size: NA; v_call: TRBV28; cdr3_nt: TGTGCCAGCAGACCAGGAAATCAGCCCCAGCATTTT; cdr3_aa: CASRPGNQPQHF
d_call: NA; j_call: TRBJ1-1; clone_size: few; v_call: TRBV2; cdr3_nt: TGTGCCAGCAGTGACGACAGCTCCTATGAAGCTTTCTTT; cdr3_aa: CASSDDSSYEAFF
d_call: NA; j_call: TRBJ2-7; clone_size: NA; v_call: TRBV10-2; cdr3_nt: TGCGCCGCATCCGGGTCGATCTACGAGCAGTACTTC; cdr3_aa: CAASGSIYEQYF
d_call: NA; j_call: TRBJ2-1; clone_size: NA; v_call: TRBV19; cdr3_nt: TGTGCCAGTAGTATACGGGGTACCTACAATGAGCAGTTCTTC; cdr3_aa: CASSIRGTYNEQFF
d_call: NA; j_call: TRBJ2-7; clone_size: NA; v_call: TRBV18; cdr3_nt: TGTGCCAGCTCACCAAGGGACAAAAACTACGAGCAGTACTTC; cdr3_aa: CASSPRDKNYEQYF
d_call: TRBD1; j_call: TRBJ1-1; clone_size: NA; v_call: TRBV28; cdr3_nt: TGTGCCAGCAGTGGACAGGGAGTCGCTGAAGCTTTCTTT; cdr3_aa: CASSGQGVAEAFF
d_call: NA; j_call: TRBJ1-2; clone_size: NA; v_call: TRBV5-6; cdr3_nt: TGTGCCAGCAGCTCCGGACAGAACTATGGCTACACCTTC; cdr3_aa: CASSSGQNYGYTF
d_call: TRBD2; j_call: TRBJ2-1; clone_size: NA; v_call: TRBV5-1; cdr3_nt: TGCGCCAGCAGCTCCGGACTAGCGGGGGGCTCCTACAATGAGCAGTTCTTC; cdr3_aa: CASSSGLAGGSYNEQFF
d_call: NA; j_call: TRBJ2-6; clone_size: NA; v_call: TRBV28; cdr3_nt: TGTGCCAGCAGTTTGCGGGCCTGGGCCAACGTCCTGACTTTC; cdr3_aa: CASSLRAWANVLTF
d_call: TRBD1; j_call: TRBJ2-1; clone_size: few; v_call: TRBV14; cdr3_nt: TGTGCCAGCAGCCAAGAGAGGACAGGGATATACAATGAGCAGTTCTTC; cdr3_aa: CASSQERTGIYNEQFF
d_call: TRBD1; j_call: TRBJ2-5; clone_size: NA; v_call: TRBV5-4; cdr3_nt: TGTGCCAGCAGCCCTCAGGGGGTGGAGACCCAGTACTTC; cdr3_aa: CASSPQGVETQYF
d_call: NA; j_call: TRBJ1-4; clone_size: once; v_call: TRBV6-4; cdr3_nt: TGTGCCAGCAGTGCGGGCGTAGAGGGGAAACTGTTTTTT; cdr3_aa: CASSAGVEGKLFF
d_call: NA; j_call: TRBJ2-2; clone_size: NA; v_call: TRBV28; cdr3_nt: TGTGCCAGCAGTTTTTCCTACATTACAGAGTCTTCGAACACCGGGGAGCTGTTTTTT; cdr3_aa: CASSFSYITESSNTGELFF
d_call: TRBD1; j_call: TRBJ1-1; clone_size: NA; v_call: TRBV28; cdr3_nt: TGTGCCACCCGACAGGGGACGAACACTGAAGCTTTCTTT; cdr3_aa: CATRQGTNTEAFF
d_call: NA; j_call: TRBJ2-7; clone_size: NA; v_call: TRBV30; cdr3_nt: TGTGCCTGGAGCGGGACCGGGTTAGGCGCCTACGAGCAGTACTTC; cdr3_aa: CAWSGTGLGAYEQYF
d_call: NA; j_call: TRBJ2-7; clone_size: NA; v_call: TRBV21-1; cdr3_nt: TGTGCCAGCAGCAAACAGTTCCGGGCCCACCCCGACGAGCAGTACTTC; cdr3_aa: CASSKQFRAHPDEQYF
d_call: TRBD1; j_call: TRBJ1-4; clone_size: NA; v_call: TRBV5-1; cdr3_nt: TGCGCCAGCACCCGGACAGGGAGCGGTGAAAAACTGTTTTTT; cdr3_aa: CASTRTGSGEKLFF
d_call: NA; j_call: TRBJ1-1; clone_size: NA; v_call: TRBV2; cdr3_nt: TGTGCCAGCAGTACACAAAGGAACACTGAAGCTTTCTTT; cdr3_aa: CASSTQRNTEAFF
d_call: NA; j_call: TRBJ2-1; clone_size: NA; v_call: TRBV7-9; cdr3_nt: TGTGCCAGCAGCCTCTTCGGGCTTAGCTCCTACAATGAGCAGTTCTTC; cdr3_aa: CASSLFGLSSYNEQFF
d_call: TRBD1; j_call: TRBJ1-4; clone_size: NA; v_call: TRBV7-9; cdr3_nt: TGTGCCAGCAGCCTCGTTACAGGGGGCCCTCATGGGCTGTTTTTT; cdr3_aa: CASSLVTGGPHGLFF
d_call: NA; j_call: TRBJ2-2; clone_size: NA; v_call: TRBV19; cdr3_nt: TGTGCCAGTGTGGGCAGGAGGAACACCGGGGAGCTGTTTTTT; cdr3_aa: CASVGRRNTGELFF
d_call: NA; j_call: TRBJ2-5; clone_size: NA; v_call: TRBV6-1; cdr3_nt: TGTGCCAGCAGTGAAGTGGCGGTCCGGACCCAGTACTTC; cdr3_aa: CASSEVAVRTQYF
d_call: NA; j_call: TRBJ2-5; clone_size: few; v_call: TRBV28; cdr3_nt: TGTGCCAGCAGGGGACAGTCGGGGGAGGGGACCCAGTACTTC; cdr3_aa: CASRGQSGEGTQYF
d_call: TRBD1; j_call: TRBJ2-7; clone_size: NA; v_call: TRBV7-2; cdr3_nt: TGTGCCAGCAAGTTACAGGGGGTCGCCGACGAGCAGTACTTC; cdr3_aa: CASKLQGVADEQYF
d_call: TRBD2; j_call: TRBJ2-1; clone_size: NA; v_call: TRBV19; cdr3_nt: TGTGCCAGTAGTACCTCTCCGCGGGAGCGTCTCTACAATGAGCAGTTCTTC; cdr3_aa: CASSTSPRERLYNEQFF
d_call: TRBD2; j_call: TRBJ2-3; clone_size: NA; v_call: TRBV19; cdr3_nt: TGTGCCAGTAGTCCCCGGGGACTAGCGGGAGTTCAAGATACGCAGTATTTT; cdr3_aa: CASSPRGLAGVQDTQYF
d_call: NA; j_call: TRBJ2-3; clone_size: NA; v_call: TRBV5-3; cdr3_nt: TGTGCCAGAAGCTTCTCCGGGACGAAAACAGATACGCAGTATTTT; cdr3_aa: CARSFSGTKTDTQYF
d_call: NA; j_call: TRBJ1-5; clone_size: NA; v_call: TRBV19; cdr3_nt: TGTGCCAGTAGTCAGGCTCTGGGAGGTCAGCCCCAGCATTTT; cdr3_aa: CASSQALGGQPQHF
d_call: TRBD1; j_call: TRBJ1-5; clone_size: NA; v_call: TRBV2; cdr3_nt: TGTGCCAGCAGCGAAGGACAGGCTGGCAATCAGCCCCAGCATTTT; cdr3_aa: CASSEGQAGNQPQHF